The 14 T cell receptor beta chains listed next were all sequenced from one sample in a study of tumor and adjacent non-tumor tissue in lung cancer. Three rounds of nested PCR, following a modified ARM-PCR protocol, produced the TCRbeta library. MiXCR, run by TCRdb on the multiplex PCR reads, gives a single entry per CDR3 protein. Among over 100,000 distinct CDR3 sequences listed, 60% to 70% were seen once. The template was RNA from unsorted bulk tissue. More than 3 cm separated this lung sample from the edge of the tumor. The sequenced material came from distant non-tumor lung tissue. Receptors were obtained from a man aged 55 to 70 with non-small cell lung cancer.

This clonotype showed up just once. The chain employs TRBV29-1 and TRBJ1-2, with no clear D. The length of the CDR3 is 13 residues. In germline, CDR1 is SQVTM, CDR2 ANQGSEA. V shed 2 bases and J shed 12 bases, with 19 bases lying between them. As DNA, the CDR3 is TGCAGCGTTGAACCGGTAACTAACTATGACAACACCTTC. Its translation is CSVEPVTNYDNTF.

On this clonotype: This could be a read error, since a much larger clone is one nucleotide away. The gene calls are TRBV5-1 and TRBJ2-6, with a weak D call TRBD2 (6 bases). The CDR3 contains 17 residues. Germline values: CDR1 SGHRS, CDR2 YFSETQ. CDR3 region: CTSSGQDLFSGANVLTF. CDR3 in DNA: TGCACCAGCAGCGGGCAGGATCTTTTCTCTGGGGCCAACGTCCTGACTTTC.

Turning to this clonotype: It may be a read error: a sequence one base away is much more abundant. The chain joins TRBV6-5 to TRBJ1-5; TRBD1 aligns across 7 bases. The germline V gene encodes CDR1 MNHEY and CDR2 SVGAGI. The CDR3 is 13 residues long. For the CDR3, the DNA is TGTGCCAGCGGGGAGACAGGGAATCAGCCCCCGCATTTT. It specifies CASGETGNQPPHF.

Details on this clonotype: One end of the junction does not line up with germline, which may come from a read error. The chain is built from TRBV6-5 and TRBJ2-7; the D gene is possibly TRBD1 (5 bases). Germline CDR1 and CDR2: MNHEY and SVGAGI. The CDR3 totals 16 residues. The CDR3 loop reads CASNYSTQGTSGEQYF. In DNA form, the CDR3 reads TGTGCCAGCAATTACTCGACCCAGGGTACATCGGGCGAGCAGTACTTC.

About this clonotype: A junction end diverges from the germline sequence, so it may reflect a read error. V and J are TRBV14 and TRBJ1-1; no clear D gene. CDR1 is SGHDN and CDR2 is FVKESK in the germline V gene. CDR3 length equals 13 residues. CDR3 in DNA: TGTTCCAGCAGCCAAGCTCTCAACATTGAAGCTTTCTTT. Its protein product is CSSSQALNIEAFF. Variable domain in full (rest from reference TRBV14 and TRBJ1-1): EAGVTQFPSHSVIEKGQTVTLRCDPISGHDNLYWYRRVMGKEIKFLLHFVKESKQDESGMPNNRFLAERTGGTYSTLKVQPAELEDSGVYFCSSSQALNIEAFFGQGTRLTVV.

Notes on this clonotype: A much larger clone lies a single base off, so this may be a read error. The DNA of the CDR3 is TGCAGTGCAAGCCACCAGGGCAGGGGGTACTTC. Translated, it gives CSASHQGRGYF. The chain uses TRBV20-1 and TRBJ2-7, with D possibly matching TRBD1 (6 bases). V lost 6 bases to trimming and J lost 12 bases, with 18 bases between them. Germline CDR1 reads DFQATT; CDR2 reads SNEGSKA (reference sequence). This CDR3 region has 11 residues.

For this clonotype: This CDR3 fails to terminate in the conserved phenylalanine or tryptophan, so it likely reflects a read error. The genes are TRBV6-6 and TRBJ2-5; 7 bases match TRBD1. Germline CDR1 reads MNHNY; CDR2 reads SVGAGI (reference sequence). CDR3 length equals 15 residues. The CDR3 DNA sequence: TGTGCCAGCGGTTACCTGGACAGGCACCAAGAGACCCAGTACTCC. Amino acid sequence: CASGYLDRHQETQYS.

Note on this clonotype: Germline and junction disagree at one end, which may indicate a read error. The V and J genes are TRBV11-1 and TRBJ2-3; TRBD1 matches 9 bases. Germline V gene lookup returns CDR1 SGHAT and CDR2 FQDESV (reference sequence). CDR3 length equals 16 residues. CDR3 coding DNA: TGTGTCAGCAACCCAGGACAGGGGACTCACACAGATACGCAGTATTTT. It translates to CVSNPGQGTHTDTQYF.

About this clonotype itself: A much larger clone lies a single base off, so this may be a read error. This chain joins TRBV6-6 and TRBJ1-2, with D uncertain. Germline V gene data show CDR1 as MNHNY and CDR2 as SVGAGI (reference sequence). The CDR3 sequence is 15 residues long. DNA for the CDR3: TGTGCCAGCAGCCCCGCCTCCGGACGTAACTGTGGCTACACCTTC. Protein sequence: CASSPASGRNCGYTF.

The chain carries TRBV19 and TRBJ1-2; TRBD1 might be the D (5 bases). Trimming took 7 bases from V and 2 from J, leaving 11 bases between them. CDR3 size: 13 residues. CDR1 LNHDA and CDR2 SQIVND come from the germline V gene (reference sequence). The CDR3 is CASMKTDNYGYTF. Written as DNA, the CDR3 is TGTGCCAGTATGAAGACAGACAACTATGGCTACACCTTC. Together with reference TRBV19 and TRBJ1-2, the CDR3 gives the full variable domain: DGGITQSPKYLFRKEGQNVTLSCEQNLNHDAMYWYRQDPGQGLRLIYYSQIVNDFQKGDIAEGYSVSREKKESFPLTVTSAQKNPTAFYLCASMKTDNYGYTFGSGTRLTVV.

The rearrangement uses TRBV6-1 and TRBJ1-5, with no clear D. The V and J ends lost 8 bases and 1 base respectively, with 15 bases between them. The germline CDR1 and CDR2 sequences are MNHNS and SASEGT. CDR3 size: 15 residues. In nucleotides, the CDR3 is TGTGCCAGCTGCGCCACAAAGGGAAGCAATCAGCCCCAGCATTTT. Encoded protein: CASCATKGSNQPQHF.

The chain links TRBV20-1 to TRBJ1-1; unclear D gene. The CDR3 loop spans 13 amino acids. Germline V gene lookup returns CDR1 DFQATT and CDR2 SNEGSKA (reference sequence). The ends were cut back, 6 bases at V and 2 bases at J, with 13 bases in the middle. CDR3 sequence reads: CSATRRGNTEAFF. In nucleotides, the CDR3 is TGCAGTGCCACCCGACGGGGAAACACTGAAGCTTTCTTT.

As for this clonotype: A much larger clone lies one base from this, so it may be a read error. The chain combines TRBV30 with TRBJ2-7, with 10 bases lining up with TRBD2. Germline-derived CDR1 and CDR2 are GTSNPN and SVGIG (reference sequence). This CDR3 is built from 12 residues. V dropped 4 bases and J dropped 4; count of bases not matched to a gene: 1. The CDR3 is CAWKLAGYEQYF. For the CDR3, the DNA is TGTGCCTGGAAACTAGCGGGGTACGAGCAGTACTTC.

The chain recombines TRBV5-1 with TRBJ2-3; 13 bases are a match to TRBD2. Germline trimming cut 4 bases from V and 8 bases from J; bases unmatched to any gene: 10. The germline V gene has CDR1 SGHRS and CDR2 YFSETQ. There are 16 residues in the CDR3. The CDR3 is CASSPTSGGSIGTQYF. CDR3 nucleotide sequence: TGCGCCAGCAGCCCGACTAGCGGGGGGTCCATCGGTACGCAGTATTTT.